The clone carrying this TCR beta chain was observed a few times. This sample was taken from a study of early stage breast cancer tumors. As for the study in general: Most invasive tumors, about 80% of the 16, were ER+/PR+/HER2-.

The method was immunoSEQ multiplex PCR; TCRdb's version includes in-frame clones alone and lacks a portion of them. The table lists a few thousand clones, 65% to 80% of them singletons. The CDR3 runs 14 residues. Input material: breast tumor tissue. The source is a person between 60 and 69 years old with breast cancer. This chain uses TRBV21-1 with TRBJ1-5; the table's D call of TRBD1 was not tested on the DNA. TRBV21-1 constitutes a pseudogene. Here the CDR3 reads CARAASQSNQPQHF. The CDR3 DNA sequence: TGTGCCAGGGCCGCGTCACAGAGCAATCAGCCCCAGCATTTT.